Below, 19 T cell receptor beta chains from the same sample are listed, as sequenced in a study of blood T cells in healthy people across ages. A second roughly 6 to 12 cycle PCR used barcoded and J-beta primers. TCRdb ran MiXCR on the 5' RACE reads and lists one entry per CDR3 protein. This table holds under 950,000 distinct CDR3 sequences, about 20% found once. The material sequenced was blood. The receptors were gathered from a man between 65 and 85 years old in good health.

The rearrangement links TRBV20-1 to TRBJ2-3; 11 positions match TRBD2. The V segment lost 4 bases and the J segment 6 bases; nucleotides outside the gene matches: 12. Germline loops: CDR1 DFQATT, CDR2 SNEGSKA (reference sequence). CDR3 size: 16 residues. This CDR3 is CSATKTTSGTRDTQYF. The CDR3 DNA is TGCAGTGCTACGAAAACGACTAGCGGGACCAGGGATACGCAGTATTTT.

Only a few counts were recorded for this clonotype. This chain connects TRBV5-1 to TRBJ2-3, with D hard to call. CDR1 and CDR2 (germline): SGHRS, YFSETQ. Trimming removed 1 base at V and 5 bases at J, with 11 bases between. The CDR3 is 14 amino acids. The CDR3 region is CASSLMPGGDTQYF. The CDR3 DNA sequence: TGCGCCAGCAGCTTGATGCCGGGCGGAGATACGCAGTATTTT. The full variable domain, completed using reference TRBV5-1 and TRBJ2-3, is KAGVTQTPRYLIKTRGQQVTLSCSPISGHRSVSWYQQTPGQGLQFLFEYFSETQRNKGNFPGRFSGRQFSNSRSEMNVSTLELGDSALYLCASSLMPGGDTQYFGPGTRLTVL.

The CDR3 DNA is TGTGCCAGCAGACCACTCTCGACTAGCGGGTCCACTAATGAGCAGTTCTTC. As protein: CASRPLSTSGSTNEQFF. The chain is built from TRBV6-5 and TRBJ2-1; 10 bases agree with TRBD2. The CDR3 extends over 17 amino acids. Germline values: CDR1 MNHEY, CDR2 SVGAGI. V shed 6 bases, J shed 7 bases, and the junction held 15 bases outside the gene matches.

This clonotype was counted a few times. The rearrangement joins TRBV20-1 to TRBJ2-1, with 7 bases matching TRBD2. CDR1 DFQATT and CDR2 SNEGSKA come from the germline V gene (reference sequence). V shed 5 bases, J shed 0 bases, and the junction held 10 bases outside the gene matches. The CDR3 loop spans 16 amino acids. The CDR3 sequence: CSAPRVAGISYNEQFF. CDR3 nucleotide sequence: TGCAGTGCTCCCCGGGTAGCGGGTATCTCCTACAATGAGCAGTTCTTC.

Turning to this clonotype: A junction end diverges from the germline sequence, so it may reflect a read error. This chain's CDR3 is CRAETVRGRGNTEAFF. In DNA form, the CDR3 reads TGCCGTGCCGAAACCGTAAGGGGGAGGGGAAACACTGAAGCTTTCTTT. The chain links TRBV20-1 to TRBJ1-1; weak D call: TRBD1 (6 bases). CDR1 is DFQATT, CDR2 SNEGSKA, per germline (reference sequence). The CDR3 totals 16 residues.

The chain carries TRBV18 and TRBJ2-1, with TRBD2 matching over 8 bases. The CDR3 is 14 residues long. The V segment lost 2 bases and the J segment 5 bases; nucleotides outside the gene matches: 2. Germline CDR1 and CDR2: KGHSH and LQKENI. CDR3 nucleotides: TGTGCCAGCTCACCAGGAGCGGGAGACAATGAGCAGTTCTTC. Its translation is CASSPGAGDNEQFF.

This chain joins TRBV19 and TRBJ1-1, with 9 positions matching TRBD1. CDR3 length: 15 residues. CDR1 is LNHDA and CDR2 is SQIVND in the germline V gene (reference sequence). V lost 5 bases to trimming and J lost 8 bases; unmatched junction nucleotides: 12. Written as DNA, the CDR3 is TGTGCCAGTAGTCAGCCGGGACAGGGAAGGACCGAAGCTTTCTTT. This encodes CASSQPGQGRTEAFF. Together with reference TRBV19 and TRBJ1-1, the CDR3 gives the full variable domain: DGGITQSPKYLFRKEGQNVTLSCEQNLNHDAMYWYRQDPGQGLRLIYYSQIVNDFQKGDIAEGYSVSREKKESFPLTVTSAQKNPTAFYLCASSQPGQGRTEAFFGQGTRLTVV.

The chain uses TRBV7-9 and TRBJ2-3, with a weak D call TRBD1 (5 bases). The CDR3 totals 15 residues. V shed 2 bases and J shed 1 base, with 10 bases lying between them. Germline V lookup: CDR1 SEHNR, CDR2 FQNEAQ (reference sequence). CDR3 bases: TGTGCCAGCAGCTTAAGGGGTGCCGGCACAGATACGCAGTATTTT. Translated: CASSLRGAGTDTQYF.

The chain has TRBV25-1 and TRBJ1-5; D is ambiguous. Germline V CDR1 and CDR2: MGHDK, SYGVNS. The CDR3 is made up of 14 amino acids. Trimming took 1 base from V and 4 from J, leaving 8 bases between them. This chain's CDR3 is CASSEWGVNQPQHF. The CDR3 nucleotides read TGTGCCAGCAGTGAATGGGGAGTTAATCAGCCCCAGCATTTT.

CDR3 DNA: TGTGCCAGCAGTTGGACAGGGGGTGAAGAGACCCAGTACTTC. Protein: CASSWTGGEETQYF. The chain uses TRBV12-3 or TRBV12-4 and TRBJ2-5; 10 bases agree with TRBD1. CDR3 length: 14 amino acids. V dropped 4 bases and J dropped 3; count of bases not matched to a gene: 2.

The chain is built from TRBV10-3 and TRBJ2-1, with D perhaps TRBD1 or TRBD2 (5 bases each). The CDR3 has 12 residues. CDR1 is ENHRY, CDR2 SYGVKD, per germline. The V end was cut by 6 bases, the J end by 8 bases, with 11 bases between. In DNA, the CDR3 is TGTGCCATCAGAGGGACCGGCGATGAGCAGTTCTTC. It yields the protein CAIRGTGDEQFF.

The V and J genes are TRBV5-1 and TRBJ1-3; D is uncertain. This CDR3 has 14 amino acids. Germline loops: CDR1 SGHRS, CDR2 YFSETQ. V was trimmed by 4 bases and J by 2 bases, leaving 10 bases between them. The CDR3 DNA reads TGCGCCAGCAGCACCGACGGAACTGGAAACACCATATATTTT. This encodes CASSTDGTGNTIYF.

The J gene is TRBJ2-1, the V gene TRBV12-3 or TRBV12-4; D may be TRBD1 (6 bases). The V end was cut by 6 bases, the J end by 8 bases, with 17 bases between. This CDR3 has 14 amino acids. The CDR3 coding sequence is TGTGCCAGCAGCCCATACAGGGCGTGGGATGAGCAGTTCTTC. Translation: CASSPYRAWDEQFF.

This clonotype was seen repeatedly, ten times or more. The rearrangement joins TRBV28 to TRBJ1-1; no clear D gene. This CDR3 has 13 amino acids. With 1 base removed from V and 7 bases from J, the gap between germline ends came to 10 bases. From germline, CDR1 is MDHEN and CDR2 SYDVKM. CDR3 region: CASSLLHRDEAFF. CDR3 bases: TGTGCCAGCAGTTTATTACACAGAGATGAAGCTTTCTTT.

This chain uses TRBV20-1 with TRBJ1-2; TRBD1 is a possible D gene (5 bases). Germline V gene sequence: CDR1 DFQATT, CDR2 SNEGSKA (reference sequence). V was clipped by 8 bases and J by 8 bases, with 24 bases between them. The CDR3 is made up of 14 amino acids. The CDR3 loop reads CSTISLGGRGGYTF. CDR3 bases: TGCAGTACGATCTCGTTGGGGGGAAGGGGCGGCTACACCTTC.

The chain is built from TRBV20-1 and TRBJ2-3; 9 nucleotides line up with TRBD1. From germline, CDR1 is DFQATT and CDR2 SNEGSKA (reference sequence). CDR3 length: 18 amino acids. Trimming at V came to 0 bases and at J to 2 bases, leaving 12 bases not matched to a gene. The CDR3 DNA follows: TGCAGTGCTAGAGATCGGGAAGGACGGGACAGGGTCACAGATACGCAGTATTTT. It specifies CSARDREGRDRVTDTQYF.

This clonotype was observed many times. V is TRBV5-1 and J is TRBJ2-5; D remains unclear. The CDR3 runs 12 residues. Between the trimmed V and J ends, which lost 2 bases and 0 bases, there was a span of 2 bases. Looked up from germline, CDR1 is SGHRS and CDR2 is YFSETQ. The chain's CDR3 is CASSFNQETQYF. The CDR3 DNA reads TGCGCCAGCAGCTTTAACCAAGAGACCCAGTACTTC.

The chain uses TRBV5-1 and TRBJ2-5; tentative D call: TRBD2 (6 bases). Per germline, CDR1 SGHRS and CDR2 YFSETQ. This CDR3 is 16 amino acids long. The V gene lost 0 bases and the J gene lost 7 bases, with 19 bases spanning the gap. The CDR3 bases are TGCGCCAGCAGCTTGGATGGAGGGAAGGGTAAGGGGACCCAGTACTTC. It specifies CASSLDGGKGKGTQYF.

V usage is TRBV7-2 and J usage is TRBJ1-5; D not resolved. CDR1 is SGHTA, CDR2 FQGNSA, per germline. The V end was cut by 5 bases, the J end by 6 bases, with 17 bases between. The CDR3 runs 15 residues. As DNA, the CDR3 is TGTGCCAGCAGCCAATTCCAGGACTTGGCTCAGCCCCAGCATTTT. Its protein is CASSQFQDLAQPQHF.